This T cell receptor beta chain was identified in a study of shared clonotypes between healthy human individuals. Study-wide results and caveats: Sequencing depth was a factor that was expected to affect clonotype sharing among donors.

To note about this clone: Its target is not known.

Libraries were prepared by immunoSEQ multiplex PCR; TCRdb keeps only in-frame clonotypes and omits some of them. The data show roughly 490,000 clones, around three quarters seen once. Those who donated were healthy HIV-negative adults, with no recent acute infections or vaccinations reported. This sequence originates from a woman in her forties in good health. Some clones in this sample may be carry-over from other donors' samples. The sample comprised PBMCs.

The CDR3 sequence is CASSTRGTGEHTEAFF. As DNA, the CDR3 is TGTGCCAGCAGCACCAGGGGGACAGGGGAGCACACTGAAGCTTTCTTT. The chain recombines TRBV11-3 with TRBJ1-1; TRBD1 agrees at 10 bases. Trimming took 5 bases from V and 3 from J; bases not matched to a gene: 9. This CDR3 is built from 16 residues. Germline V lookup: CDR1 SGHNT, CDR2 YENEEA.